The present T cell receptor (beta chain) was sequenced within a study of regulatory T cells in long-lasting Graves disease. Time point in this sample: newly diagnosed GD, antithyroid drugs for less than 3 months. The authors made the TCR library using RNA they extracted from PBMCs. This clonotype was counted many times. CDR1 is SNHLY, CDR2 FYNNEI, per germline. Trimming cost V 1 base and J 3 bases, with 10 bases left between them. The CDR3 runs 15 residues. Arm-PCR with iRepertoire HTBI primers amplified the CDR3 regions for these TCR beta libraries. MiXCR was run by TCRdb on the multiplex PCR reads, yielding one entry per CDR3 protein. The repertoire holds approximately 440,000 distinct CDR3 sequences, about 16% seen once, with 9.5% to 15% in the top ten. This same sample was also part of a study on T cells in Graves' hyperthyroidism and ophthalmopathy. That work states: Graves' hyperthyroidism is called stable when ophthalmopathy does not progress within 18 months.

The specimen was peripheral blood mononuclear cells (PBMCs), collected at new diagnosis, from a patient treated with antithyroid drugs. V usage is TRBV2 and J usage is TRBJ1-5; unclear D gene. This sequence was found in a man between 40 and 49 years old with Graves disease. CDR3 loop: CASSEGTANNQPQHF. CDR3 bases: TGTGCCAGCAGTGAAGGGACTGCTAACAATCAGCCCCAGCATTTT.